This T cell receptor delta chain was recorded in a study of gamma-delta chains in newborns, infants, children (dated by TCRdb to about 2019). With respect to the entire study: According to the study title, microbial exposure causes polyclonal expansion of innate gammadelta T cells right after birth. Right after human newborns were born, the researchers looked at the way microbial exposure shaped their populations of innate gammadelta T cells.

This clone was seen a handful of times. The antigen it binds to is not known. Qualities for individual bases were not recorded, and no much larger clone is one base off. The instrument was an Illumina MiSeq. TCRdb reprocessed the public data with the CATT caller; entries with the same nucleotide sequence were combined afterwards. Counted in this sample were more than 14,000 delta-chain clones; roughly 7% of them appeared once. The ten biggest clones cover about 20% of the sample. CDR1 and CDR2 are read off the germline V gene as GEAIGNYY and EKD. V is trimmed back by 4 bases and J by 2 bases, and the junction contains 12 bases that no gene match accounts for. From cysteine to phenylalanine, the CDR3 is 19 amino acids long. The only DNA kept is the CDR3, 57 bases in frame from the first base.

This clonotype was obtained from a child who was a newborn, infant or young child, either healthy, febrile or measles-vaccinated (not recorded which). The V and J segments used are TRDV2 and TRDJ3; 8 middle bases align to TRDD3. Sequencing was performed on blood. The DNA sequence is as follows: TGTGCCTGTGATCATATGGGGGATCGTCTTCCCTGGGACACCCGACAGATGTTTTTC. Protein translation: CACDHMGDRLPWDTRQMFF.